The 20 T cell receptor beta chains below all came from one sample that was sequenced in a study of blood T cell repertoires in COVID-19. This table comes from immunoSEQ multiplex PCR, and its TCRdb copy is limited to in-frame clones, with some not included. This sample has 120,000 or so clones, with roughly 90% found just once. Source material: peripheral blood. The receptor source for this set is a man in his sixties with COVID-19, enrolled during active disease.

The rearrangement links TRBV4-3 to TRBJ1-3, with D maybe TRBD1 (5 bases). Trimming took 0 bases from V and 4 from J, leaving 13 bases between them. The germline V gene encodes CDR1 LGHNA and CDR2 YSLEER. This CDR3 has 16 amino acids. CDR3 residues: CASSQDMGEGGNTIYF. CDR3 sequence (DNA): TGCGCCAGCAGCCAAGATATGGGGGAGGGAGGAAACACCATATATTTT.

The CDR3 bases are TGTGCCAGCAGCATTAATGAAAAACTGTTTTTT. The encoded protein is CASSINEKLFF. The V and J genes are TRBV12-3 or TRBV12-4 and TRBJ1-4; no definite D call. Trimming removed 6 bases at V and 4 bases at J, with 3 bases between. The CDR3 has 11 amino acids.

This chain connects TRBV10-3 to TRBJ1-5; D may be TRBD1 (6 bases). In germline, CDR1 is ENHRY, CDR2 SYGVKD. Trimming pared 2 bases from V and 8 bases from J, leaving 16 bases between. This CDR3 spans 15 amino acids. The CDR3 coding sequence is TGTGCCATCAGTGAGGCTCAGGGGAACTTAGAGCCCCAGCATTTT. Translated: CAISEAQGNLEPQHF.

The rearrangement links TRBV4-3 to TRBJ1-2; 8 nucleotides agree with TRBD1. Per the germline V gene, CDR1 is LGHNA and CDR2 is YSLEER. Trimming removed 4 bases from V and 8 bases from J; junction bases left unmatched: 9. This CDR3 has 14 residues. The CDR3 sequence is CASSLGQGPMGYTF. CDR3 coding DNA: TGCGCCAGCAGCCTAGGACAGGGCCCTATGGGCTACACCTTC.

The V call is TRBV3-1 (or the pseudogene TRBV3-2), the J call TRBJ2-1; D gene unclear. CDR3 length: 12 residues. Germline CDR1 reads LGHDT; CDR2 reads YNNKEL (reference sequence). Deletions cut 1 base from V and 10 bases from J, with 8 bases between. DNA for the CDR3: TGTGCCAGCAGCCAAGGTTGGCGGGAGCAGTTCTTC. Its protein is CASSQGWREQFF.

The chain couples TRBV7-9 to TRBJ2-5; 8 positions agree with TRBD2. Germline lookup yields CDR1 SEHNR and CDR2 FQNEAQ (reference sequence). Losses at the gene ends were 7 bases for V and 5 bases for J; bases not matched to a gene: 21. The CDR3 is 18 amino acids. CDR3 loop: CASTGPSGREEGLETQYF. CDR3 nucleotides: TGTGCCAGCACTGGTCCTAGCGGGCGGGAGGAAGGTTTGGAGACCCAGTACTTC.

The chain uses TRBV19 and TRBJ1-1, with a tentative D call TRBD1 (5 bases). V gave up 1 base and J gave up 4 bases, with 22 bases separating them. This CDR3 has 18 residues. CDR1 is LNHDA, CDR2 SQIVND, per germline (reference sequence). CDR3 residues: CASSIGGLDISWSTEAFF. The CDR3 bases are TGTGCCAGTAGTATAGGGGGCTTGGACATATCATGGAGCACTGAAGCTTTCTTT.

The genes are TRBV9 and TRBJ2-5, with TRBD2 identical over 7 bases. The CDR3 contains 13 residues. V shed 4 bases and J 5 bases; nucleotides not matched to a gene: 5. CDR1 is SGDLS, CDR2 YYNGEE, per germline. The CDR3, as DNA: TGTGCCAGCAGCTCCGGGGGGAGGGAGACCCAGTACTTC. Its protein is CASSSGGRETQYF.

The V and J genes are TRBV6-4 and TRBJ2-2, with TRBD2 as a possible D gene (5 bases). V lost 5 bases, J lost 4 bases, and 14 bases lay in between. CDR3 length equals 15 residues. Germline CDR1 is MRHNA and CDR2 is SNTAGT. DNA of the CDR3: TGTGCCAGCAGTCCAGAAGGCGAGGGCACCGGGGAGCTGTTTTTT. This encodes CASSPEGEGTGELFF.

This chain links TRBV7-2 with TRBJ2-7; 7 positions agree with TRBD1. Germline trimming cut 6 bases from V and 3 bases from J; bases unmatched to any gene: 8. CDR1 SGHTA and CDR2 FQGNSA come from the germline V gene. The CDR3 is 14 residues long. The CDR3 sequence is CASSRSGQIYEQYF. In DNA form, the CDR3 reads TGTGCCAGCAGTCGATCGGGACAGATCTACGAGCAGTACTTC.

The CDR3 loop reads CASSQDLLSSGTPYTQYF. DNA for the CDR3: TGTGCCAGCAGCCAAGATCTTTTGAGTAGCGGGACGCCATATACGCAGTATTTT. The chain combines TRBV4-2 with TRBJ2-3; 8 nucleotides align to TRBD2. This CDR3 region has 18 residues. The trim removed 0 bases at V and 7 bases at J, leaving 15 bases unmatched. Per germline, CDR1 LGHNA and CDR2 YNFKEQ.

This sequence joins TRBV27 and TRBJ2-4, with D possibly matching TRBD1 (6 bases). Germline CDR1 is MNHEY and CDR2 is SMNVEV (reference sequence). The CDR3 has 15 amino acids. V lost 6 bases to trimming and J lost 3 bases, with 15 bases between them. This chain's CDR3 is CASSKPGTRKNIQYF. The DNA for the CDR3 is TGTGCCAGCAGCAAGCCCGGGACACGCAAAAACATTCAGTACTTC.

This clone has just one count. The chain has TRBV3-1 (or the pseudogene TRBV3-2) and TRBJ2-1, with D possibly matching TRBD1 (5 bases). CDR1 is LGHDT, CDR2 YNNKEL, per germline (reference sequence). CDR3 length: 16 residues. The V and J ends lost 4 bases and 7 bases respectively, with 20 bases between them. CDR3 region: CASSRQQRGFANEQFF. The CDR3, as DNA: TGTGCCAGCAGCCGCCAGCAAAGGGGTTTCGCGAATGAGCAGTTCTTC.

This sequence joins TRBV15 and TRBJ2-1, with 8 bases fitting TRBD2. CDR1 is LNHNV and CDR2 is YYDKDF in the germline V gene (reference sequence). After removal of 0 bases from V and 7 bases from J, the junction contained 8 bases not matched to a gene. The CDR3 consists of 16 residues. CDR3 residues: CATSRDRAGVSNEQFF. The CDR3 region has the DNA TGTGCCACCAGCAGAGATAGAGCGGGAGTATCTAATGAGCAGTTCTTC.

The CDR3 loop is CASSLTTSGRGADTQYF. The CDR3 region has the DNA TGCGCCAGCAGCCTCACAACTAGCGGGAGGGGCGCAGATACGCAGTATTTT. The chain is built from TRBV5-1 and TRBJ2-3, with 13 bases lining up with TRBD2. This CDR3 region has 17 residues. The germline V gene has CDR1 SGHRS and CDR2 YFSETQ. The trim removed 4 bases at V and 4 bases at J, leaving 9 bases unmatched.

J is TRBJ2-7 and V is TRBV7-2; 11 nucleotides line up with TRBD2. This CDR3 has 17 residues. V was clipped by 5 bases and J by 6 bases; unmatched bases: 15. CDR1 SGHTA and CDR2 FQGNSA come from the germline V gene. The CDR3 region is CASSPLPGLAERGEQYF. The CDR3 coding sequence is TGTGCCAGCAGCCCGTTACCGGGACTAGCGGAGCGGGGCGAGCAGTACTTC.

V usage is TRBV7-2 and J usage is TRBJ1-2; D gene uncertain. The germline CDR1 and CDR2 sequences are SGHTA and FQGNSA. Trimming took off 3 bases at V and 4 bases at J, with 6 bases between the two ends. This CDR3 contains 12 residues. This chain's CDR3 is CASSFEGYGYTF. The CDR3 coding sequence is TGTGCCAGCAGCTTTGAGGGCTATGGCTACACCTTC.

This sequence joins TRBV29-1 and TRBJ2-1, with TRBD1 as a possible D gene (5 bases). The CDR3 length is 10 residues. Trimming shortened V by 7 bases and J by 10 bases, and 11 bases separated the two germline ends. CDR1 and CDR2 (germline): SQVTM, ANQGSEA. The CDR3 here is CSDLQAEQFF. In nucleotides, the CDR3 is TGCAGCGACTTACAGGCCGAGCAGTTCTTC.

This clone was seen only a few times. V usage is TRBV28 and J usage is TRBJ1-1; D may be TRBD1 (5 bases). Trimming left V 6 bases short and J 3 bases short, with 14 bases between. Per the germline V gene, CDR1 is MDHEN and CDR2 is SYDVKM. The CDR3 totals 14 residues. Written as DNA, the CDR3 is TGTGCCAGCAGGGACCTCGGGGGAGACACTGAAGCTTTCTTT. Amino acids: CASRDLGGDTEAFF.

A few counts support this clone. V is TRBV7-9 and J is TRBJ1-3; possibly TRBD1 for D (5 bases). V was cut by 0 bases and J by 3 bases, with 12 bases left in between. Germline V gene data show CDR1 as SEHNR and CDR2 as FQNEAQ (reference sequence). CDR3 length: 16 residues. This CDR3 is CASSLAGAAGGNTIYF. CDR3 DNA: TGTGCCAGCAGCTTAGCTGGGGCAGCGGGTGGAAACACCATATATTTT.